The TCR beta chain under discussion was sequenced for a study of T cell responses to AZD1222 COVID-19 vaccine. General study results and limits: Baseline antibody screening turned up just six seropositive AZD1222 recipients. Reportedly, nearly half of unique spike TCRs recognized epitopes outside B.1.351/B.1.1.7 mutations. Most donors were white British, females outnumbered males, and clonal diversity was possibly underestimated. Two AZD1222 doses significantly raised spike-specific TCR breadth and depth over controls.

Germline V gives CDR1 SGHDT, CDR2 YYEEEE. The CDR3 has 11 amino acids. Of note for this clone: Its specificity is unknown. Relative to the germline gene, one junction end is altered; a read error may explain this.

Sequencing used immunoSEQ multiplex PCR; TCRdb keeps in-frame clones, though not all of them. The sample has about 140,000 clones, 80% to 95% seen once. The sample here was peripheral blood, taken 28 days after the second AZD1222 dose. The chain employs TRBV5-6 and TRBJ2-7; 7 nucleotides align to TRBD2. This clonotype was sampled from an adult who received the AZD1222 COVID-19 vaccine. Written as DNA, the CDR3 is TGTGCCAGCAGCTTCAGCGGGGACGCTATATTC. Protein sequence: CASSFSGDAIF.